This TCR beta chain was obtained from a study of blood T cell repertoires in COVID-19. Turning to the study itself: The United States, Italy and Spain supplied acute and convalescent COVID-19 samples. Nucleic acid was either cDNA or gDNA, and it came from T cells, B-cell-depleted T cells, or PBMCs.

Per the study methods: Scientists estimated how many nucleated cells there were by amplifying reference gene primers. TCRdb's copy holds only in-frame clones and misses some; the assay was immunoSEQ multiplex PCR. The D gene and trimming were derived from the DNA, and the V and J assignments and clone size from that table. Among 150,000 or so clones listed, approximately 80% were seen once. CDR1 is SEHNR, CDR2 FQNEAQ, per germline (reference sequence). The CDR3 has 17 amino acids. Trimming at V came to 2 bases and at J to 3 bases, leaving 7 bases not matched to a gene. The chain couples TRBV7-9 to TRBJ2-1; TRBD2 matches 10 bases. Sequencing input: peripheral blood. This clonotype originated in a man aged 55-75 years with active or convalescent COVID-19. In DNA form, the CDR3 reads TGTGCCAGCAGCTTAAAAGCGGGAGGGTTGGTCTACAATGAGCAGTTCTTC. It yields the protein CASSLKAGGLVYNEQFF.